The 18 T cell receptor beta chains listed next were all sequenced from one sample in a study of T cells of healthy individuals. TCRdb re-analysed the 5' RACE reads in MiXCR, keeping a single row per CDR3 protein. This table has more than 60,000 distinct CDR3 sequences, 16% appearing once. Receptors originate from a human donor in good health.

This chain joins TRBV28 and TRBJ2-7; D is possibly TRBD1 or TRBD2 (5 bases each). Per the germline V gene, CDR1 is MDHEN and CDR2 is SYDVKM. This CDR3 is 15 amino acids long. Trimming removed 7 bases from V and 3 bases from J, with 19 bases in between. DNA of the CDR3: TGTGCCAGCAATACCTTCGACGGGGACCGCTACGAGCAGTACTTC. Residues: CASNTFDGDRYEQYF. Variable domain in full (rest from reference TRBV28 and TRBJ2-7): DVKVTQSSRYLVKRTGEKVFLECVQDMDHENMFWYRQDPGLGLRLIYFSYDVKMKEKGDIPEGYSVSREKKERFSLILESASTNQTSMYLCASNTFDGDRYEQYFGPGTRLTVT.

Many counts were recorded for this clonotype. The V and J genes are TRBV7-3 and TRBJ2-1, with D tentatively TRBD1 or TRBD2 (5 bases each). Germline V CDR1 and CDR2: SGHTA, FQGTGA. Trimming shortened V by 5 bases and J by 8 bases, and 22 bases separated the two germline ends. CDR3 length: 16 residues. The CDR3 DNA is TGTGCCAGCAGCCCTACGGCAGGTGGGGGTGTGCATGAGCAGTTCTTC. It yields the protein CASSPTAGGGVHEQFF.

Remarks on this clonotype: A single base separates this from a much larger clone, so it may be a read error. J is TRBJ2-1 and V is TRBV7-9; TRBD1 agrees at 7 bases. J was trimmed by 8 bases and V by 5 bases; bases with no gene match: 12. This CDR3 has 15 amino acids. Germline lookup yields CDR1 SEHNR and CDR2 FQNEAQ (reference sequence). CDR3 coding DNA: TGTGCCAGCAGCGAGACAGGGATGGATAGGGATGAGCAGTTCTTC. Amino acid sequence: CASSETGMDRDEQFF.

In this sample, this clonotype turned up a few times. CDR3 bases: TGTGCCACCAGTGGAGCGGGAGTCCCCAATGAGCAGTTCTTC. It translates to CATSGAGVPNEQFF. The rearrangement uses TRBV24-1 and TRBJ2-1, with 8 bases matching TRBD2. The CDR3 covers 14 residues. The germline V gene encodes CDR1 KGHDR and CDR2 SFDVKD. V lost 5 bases, J lost 6 bases, and 5 bases stayed unmatched.

This clonotype has just a few counts. The chain links TRBV3-1 to TRBJ2-1; no definite D call. Germline V gene sequence: CDR1 LGHDT, CDR2 YNNKEL (reference sequence). V lost 1 base and J 5 bases, leaving 9 bases between the germline ends. The CDR3 has 14 residues. In DNA form, the CDR3 reads TGTGCCAGCAGCCAAGGGGCGTCCGACAATGAGCAGTTCTTC. It is translated as CASSQGASDNEQFF.

This clonotype was counted many times. The chain couples TRBV20-1 to TRBJ1-1, with D possibly TRBD1 on 5 matching bases. Germline lookup yields CDR1 DFQATT and CDR2 SNEGSKA (reference sequence). Deletions cut 3 bases from V and 0 bases from J, with 8 bases between. The CDR3 consists of 13 residues. The chain's CDR3 is CSASQGMNTEAFF. CDR3 coding DNA: TGCAGTGCTAGCCAGGGCATGAACACTGAAGCTTTCTTT.

V gene TRBV29-1 combines with J gene TRBJ2-7, with TRBD2 matching 8 bases. Unmatched junction bases numbered 14, after V lost 7 bases and J lost 6 bases. The CDR3 is made up of 14 amino acids. Germline V gene data show CDR1 as SQVTM and CDR2 as ANQGSEA. Written as DNA, the CDR3 is TGCAGCGCCGGGCAGCGGGAGAGTCGCCTCGAGCAGTACTTC. It translates to CSAGQRESRLEQYF.

This chain joins TRBV10-3 and TRBJ2-3, with TRBD2 matching 10 bases. Germline V gene sequence: CDR1 ENHRY, CDR2 SYGVKD. The CDR3 covers 15 residues. The V gene end was trimmed by 6 bases and the J gene end by 4 bases; junction bases not matched to a gene: 7. Here the CDR3 reads CAISPSGGGADTQYF. The CDR3 nucleotides read TGTGCCATCAGCCCTAGCGGGGGCGGGGCAGATACGCAGTATTTT.

Ten or more counts support this clonotype. V and J are TRBV7-3 and TRBJ2-2; the D is unclear. CDR1 and CDR2 from the germline V gene are SGHTA and FQGTGA. CDR3 length: 12 amino acids. Trimming took 5 bases from V and 7 from J, leaving 8 bases between them. The CDR3 reads CASSPLGGELFF. The CDR3 DNA follows: TGTGCCAGCAGCCCCCTGGGCGGGGAGCTGTTTTTT.

This clonotype occurred a few times. The V call is TRBV12-3 or TRBV12-4, the J call TRBJ2-6; D perhaps matches TRBD1 (5 bases). There are 16 residues in the CDR3. The V end was cut by 1 base, the J end by 4 bases, with 11 bases between. The CDR3 protein is CASSLVGARGANVLTF. Here the CDR3 DNA reads TGTGCCAGCAGTTTAGTAGGGGCGCGAGGGGCCAACGTCCTGACTTTC.

This clonotype was observed a handful of times. This rearrangement joins TRBV20-1 to TRBJ2-7; 7 bases align to TRBD1. The CDR3 is made up of 18 amino acids. V shed 4 bases, J shed 2 bases, and the junction held 20 bases outside the gene matches. The V gene's germline CDR1 is DFQATT and CDR2 SNEGSKA (reference sequence). Here the CDR3 reads CSAIPPGQRIRGTYEQYF. CDR3 bases: TGCAGTGCTATACCTCCGGGACAGAGAATTAGGGGCACCTACGAGCAGTACTTC.

This chain connects TRBV7-6 to TRBJ2-2; D might be TRBD1 (5 bases). The CDR3 is made up of 16 amino acids. Trimming left V 2 bases short and J 1 base short, with 11 bases between. Germline loops: CDR1 SGHVS, CDR2 FNYEAQ. The CDR3 loop reads CASSLRLGRNTGELFF. DNA of the CDR3: TGTGCCAGCAGCTTAAGGTTGGGGCGGAACACCGGGGAGCTGTTTTTT.

The rearrangement joins TRBV29-1 to TRBJ2-7, with 10 nucleotides matching TRBD1. This CDR3 has 13 amino acids. Germline trimming cut 5 bases from V and 7 bases from J; bases unmatched to any gene: 8. The germline V gene has CDR1 SQVTM and CDR2 ANQGSEA. This CDR3 reads CSVRRTGGNEQYF. The CDR3 bases are TGCAGCGTTCGAAGGACAGGGGGTAATGAGCAGTACTTC.

The CDR3 DNA is TGTGCCAGCAGTTTAGGCAAGCTCACTGAAGCTTTCTTT. Its translation is CASSLGKLTEAFF. This chain links TRBV12-3 or TRBV12-4 with TRBJ1-1, with D unresolved. V was clipped by 1 base and J by 4 bases, with 7 bases between them. This CDR3 spans 13 amino acids.

The chain has TRBV30 and TRBJ1-1; 9 bases are a match to TRBD1. This CDR3 contains 13 residues. Germline CDR1 and CDR2: GTSNPN and SVGIG (reference sequence). Trimming removed 5 bases from V and 3 bases from J; junction bases left unmatched: 4. The CDR3 is CAWARQGDTEAFF. The CDR3 DNA reads TGTGCCTGGGCAAGACAGGGGGACACTGAAGCTTTCTTT.

This clonotype was picked up a small number of times. The chain carries TRBV4-3 and TRBJ2-7, with 10 positions matching TRBD1. V was pared by 3 bases and J by 4 bases, with 6 bases of the junction left unmatched. The CDR3 loop spans 15 amino acids. Germline assignment: CDR1 LGHNA and CDR2 YSLEER. CDR3 bases: TGCGCCAGCAGCCATGCCGGGACAGGGGAGTACGAGCAGTACTTC. It yields the protein CASSHAGTGEYEQYF.

The sample holds many counts of this clonotype. The V gene is TRBV7-9, the J gene TRBJ1-2, with 8 nucleotides matching TRBD1. With V trimmed by 0 bases and J by 4 bases, 1 base remained unmatched. Germline V gene data show CDR1 as SEHNR and CDR2 as FQNEAQ (reference sequence). The CDR3 totals 14 residues. CDR3 nucleotides: TGTGCCAGCAGCTTAGCGGACAGGGCCTATGGCTACACCTTC. Its translation: CASSLADRAYGYTF.

This sequence joins TRBV21-1 and TRBJ2-5; the table's D call, TRBD1, was not checked against the DNA. TRBV21-1 is an annotated pseudogene. This CDR3 has 17 residues. Here the CDR3 DNA reads TGTGCCAGCAGCATGAATCCAGGGACGAGGGGACAAGAGACCCAGTACTTC. It codes for CASSMNPGTRGQETQYF.